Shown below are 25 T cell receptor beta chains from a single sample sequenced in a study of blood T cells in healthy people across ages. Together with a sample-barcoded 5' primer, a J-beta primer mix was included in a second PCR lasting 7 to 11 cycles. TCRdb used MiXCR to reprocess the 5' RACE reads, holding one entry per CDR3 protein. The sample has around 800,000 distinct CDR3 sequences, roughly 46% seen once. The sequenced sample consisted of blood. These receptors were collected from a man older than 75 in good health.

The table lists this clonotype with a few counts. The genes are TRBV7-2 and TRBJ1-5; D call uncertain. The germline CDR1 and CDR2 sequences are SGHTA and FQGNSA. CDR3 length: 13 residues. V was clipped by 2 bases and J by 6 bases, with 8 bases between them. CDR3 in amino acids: CASSLTNTQPQHF. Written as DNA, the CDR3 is TGTGCCAGCAGCTTAACCAATACTCAGCCCCAGCATTTT.

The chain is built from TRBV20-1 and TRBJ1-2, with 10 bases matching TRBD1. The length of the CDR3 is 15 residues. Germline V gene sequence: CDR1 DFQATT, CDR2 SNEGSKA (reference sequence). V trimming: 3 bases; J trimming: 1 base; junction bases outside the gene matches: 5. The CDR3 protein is CSASQGTGVNYGYTF. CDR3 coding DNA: TGCAGTGCTAGCCAAGGGACAGGGGTTAACTATGGCTACACCTTC.

This CDR3 is CASSSNQGSQETQYF. Written as DNA, the CDR3 is TGTGCCAGCAGCTCGAACCAGGGTAGTCAAGAGACCCAGTACTTC. The chain joins TRBV5-6 to TRBJ2-5; D is perhaps TRBD1 (5 bases). This CDR3 region has 15 residues. V was pared by 3 bases and J by 2 bases, with 14 bases between. CDR1 is SGHDT and CDR2 is YYEEEE in the germline V gene.

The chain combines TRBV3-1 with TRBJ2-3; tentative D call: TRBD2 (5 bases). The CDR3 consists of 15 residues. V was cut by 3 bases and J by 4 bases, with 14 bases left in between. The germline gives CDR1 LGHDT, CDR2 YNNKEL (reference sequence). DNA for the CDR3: TGTGCCAGCAGCCAGGGCACCTCTAGCCCAGATACGCAGTATTTT. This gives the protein CASSQGTSSPDTQYF.

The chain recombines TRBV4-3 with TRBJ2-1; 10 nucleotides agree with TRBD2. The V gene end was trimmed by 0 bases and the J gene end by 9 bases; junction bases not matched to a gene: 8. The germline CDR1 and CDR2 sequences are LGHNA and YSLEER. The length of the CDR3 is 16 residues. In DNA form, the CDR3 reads TGCGCCAGCAGCCAAGAAACAGCGGGAGGGATCGGTGAGCAGTTCTTC. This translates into CASSQETAGGIGEQFF.

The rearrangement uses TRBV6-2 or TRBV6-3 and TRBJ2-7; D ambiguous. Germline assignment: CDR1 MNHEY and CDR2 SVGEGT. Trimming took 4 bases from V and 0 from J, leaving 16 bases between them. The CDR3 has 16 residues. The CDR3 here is CASSWPRKGSSYEQYF. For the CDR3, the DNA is TGTGCCAGCAGTTGGCCCCGGAAGGGCAGCTCCTACGAGCAGTACTTC.

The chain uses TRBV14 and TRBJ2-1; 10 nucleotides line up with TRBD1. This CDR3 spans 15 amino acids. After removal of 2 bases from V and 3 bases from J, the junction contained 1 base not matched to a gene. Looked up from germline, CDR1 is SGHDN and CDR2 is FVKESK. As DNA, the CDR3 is TGTGCCAGCAGCCAACGGACAGGGGGCTACAATGAGCAGTTCTTC. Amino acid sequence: CASSQRTGGYNEQFF.

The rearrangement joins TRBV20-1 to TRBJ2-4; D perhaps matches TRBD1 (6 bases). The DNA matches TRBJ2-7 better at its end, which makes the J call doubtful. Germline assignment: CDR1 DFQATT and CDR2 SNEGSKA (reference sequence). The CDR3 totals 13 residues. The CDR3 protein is CSASKNREGEQYF. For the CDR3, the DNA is TGCAGTGCTTCTAAGAACAGGGAAGGCGAGCAGTACTTC.

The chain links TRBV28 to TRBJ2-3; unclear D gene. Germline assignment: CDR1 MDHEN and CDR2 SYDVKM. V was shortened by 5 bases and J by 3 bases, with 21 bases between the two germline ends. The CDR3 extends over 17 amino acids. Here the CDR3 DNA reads TGTGCCAGCAGTCCCTCGTCAGTGTTGTATCGTACAGATACGCAGTATTTT. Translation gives CASSPSSVLYRTDTQYF.

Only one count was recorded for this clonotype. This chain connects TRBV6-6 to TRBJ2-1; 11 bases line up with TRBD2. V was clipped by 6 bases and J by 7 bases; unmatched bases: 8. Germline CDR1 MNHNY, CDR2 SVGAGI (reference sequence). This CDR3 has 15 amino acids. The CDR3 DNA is TGTGCCAGCAGCAAACTAGCGGGAGAGATGAATGAGCAGTTCTTC. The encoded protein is CASSKLAGEMNEQFF.

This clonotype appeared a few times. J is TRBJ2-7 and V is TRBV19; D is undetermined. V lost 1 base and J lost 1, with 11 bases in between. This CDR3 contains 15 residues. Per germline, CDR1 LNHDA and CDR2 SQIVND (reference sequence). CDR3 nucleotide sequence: TGTGCCAGTAGTATAGGGCAGCTTGGATCCTACGAGCAGTACTTC. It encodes CASSIGQLGSYEQYF.

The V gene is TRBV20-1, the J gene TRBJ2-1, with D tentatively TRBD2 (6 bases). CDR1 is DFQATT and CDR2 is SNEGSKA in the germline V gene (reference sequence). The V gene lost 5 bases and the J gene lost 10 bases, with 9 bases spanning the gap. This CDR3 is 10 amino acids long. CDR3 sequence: CSAFAGEQFF. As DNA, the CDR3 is TGCAGTGCTTTTGCGGGGGAGCAGTTCTTC.

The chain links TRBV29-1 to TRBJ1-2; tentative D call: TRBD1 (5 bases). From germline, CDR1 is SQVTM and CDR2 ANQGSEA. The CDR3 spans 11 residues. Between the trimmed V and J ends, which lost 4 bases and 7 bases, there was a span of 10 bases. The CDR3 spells CSVGRGGGYTF. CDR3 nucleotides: TGCAGCGTTGGGAGGGGTGGTGGCTACACCTTC.

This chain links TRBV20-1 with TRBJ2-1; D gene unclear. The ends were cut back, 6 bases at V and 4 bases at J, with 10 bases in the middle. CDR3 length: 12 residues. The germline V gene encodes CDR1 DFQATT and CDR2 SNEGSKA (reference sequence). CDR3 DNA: TGCAGTGCCCTAGTGGATTACAATGAGCAGTTCTTC. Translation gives CSALVDYNEQFF.

CDR3 nucleotide sequence: TGCAGTGCAAGGTCTCGACTAGCGGGTTACCAAGAGACCCAGTACTTC. Residues: CSARSRLAGYQETQYF. The V call is TRBV20-1, the J call TRBJ2-5; 10 bases match TRBD2. After removal of 6 bases from V and 0 bases from J, the junction contained 10 bases not matched to a gene. Per germline, CDR1 DFQATT and CDR2 SNEGSKA (reference sequence). This CDR3 has 16 residues.

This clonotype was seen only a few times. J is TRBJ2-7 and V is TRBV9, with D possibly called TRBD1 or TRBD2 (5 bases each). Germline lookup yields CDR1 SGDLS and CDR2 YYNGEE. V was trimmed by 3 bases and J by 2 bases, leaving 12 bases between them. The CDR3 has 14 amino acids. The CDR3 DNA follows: TGTGCCAGCAGCGGGACAAGTAGCGCCTACGAGCAGTACTTC. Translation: CASSGTSSAYEQYF.

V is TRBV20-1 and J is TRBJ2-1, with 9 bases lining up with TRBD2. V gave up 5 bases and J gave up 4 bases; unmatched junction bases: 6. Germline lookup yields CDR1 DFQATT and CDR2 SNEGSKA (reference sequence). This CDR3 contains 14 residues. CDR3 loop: CSAGVAGAYNEQFF. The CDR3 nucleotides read TGCAGTGCTGGGGTAGCGGGAGCTTACAATGAGCAGTTCTTC.

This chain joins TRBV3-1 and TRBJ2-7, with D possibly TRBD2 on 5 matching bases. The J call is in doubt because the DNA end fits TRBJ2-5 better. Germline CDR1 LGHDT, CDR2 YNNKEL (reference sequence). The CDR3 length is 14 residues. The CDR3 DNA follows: TGTGCCAGCAGCCAAGATTGGGAGTGGGAGACCCAGTACTTC. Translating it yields CASSQDWEWETQYF.

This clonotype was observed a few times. The CDR3 DNA reads TGTGCCAGCAGCTTAGCCCGGCGGGACGGAATCTATGGCTACACCTTC. Amino acids: CASSLARRDGIYGYTF. The genes are TRBV7-9 and TRBJ1-2; tentative D call: TRBD1 (5 bases). V lost 0 bases to trimming and J lost 4 bases, with 15 bases between them. The CDR3 runs to 16 residues. Germline V gene lookup returns CDR1 SEHNR and CDR2 FQNEAQ (reference sequence).

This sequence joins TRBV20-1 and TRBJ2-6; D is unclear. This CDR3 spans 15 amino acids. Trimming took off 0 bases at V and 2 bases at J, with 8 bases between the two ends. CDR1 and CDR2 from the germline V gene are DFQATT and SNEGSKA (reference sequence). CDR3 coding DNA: TGCAGTGCTAGAGATCGAGATACTGGGGCCAACGTCCTGACTTTC. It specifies CSARDRDTGANVLTF.

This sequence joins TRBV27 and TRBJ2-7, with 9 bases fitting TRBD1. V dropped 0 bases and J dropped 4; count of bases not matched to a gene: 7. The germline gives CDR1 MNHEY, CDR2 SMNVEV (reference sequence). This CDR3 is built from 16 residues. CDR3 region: CASSLSQGASRYEQYF. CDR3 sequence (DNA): TGTGCCAGCAGTTTATCACAGGGGGCGAGTAGGTACGAGCAGTACTTC.

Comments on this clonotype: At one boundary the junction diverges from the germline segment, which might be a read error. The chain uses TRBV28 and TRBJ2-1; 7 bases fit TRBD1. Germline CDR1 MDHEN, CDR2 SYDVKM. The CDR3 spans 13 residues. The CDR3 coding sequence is TGTGCCAACAGTGAGACAGGGTACAATGAGCAGTTCTTC. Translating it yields CANSETGYNEQFF. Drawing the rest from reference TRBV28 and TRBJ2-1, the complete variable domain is DVKVTQSSRYLVKRTGEKVFLECVQDMDHENMFWYRQDPGLGLRLIYFSYDVKMKEKGDIPEGYSVSREKKERFSLILESASTNQTSMYLCANSETGYNEQFFGPGTRLTVL.

CDR3 in DNA: TGTGCCAGCAGCGTAGACCCCGGGGTAGCGGGGAGACCTAGCACAGATACGCAGTATTTT. Translated: CASSVDPGVAGRPSTDTQYF. V usage is TRBV9 and J usage is TRBJ2-3; 8 bases are shared with TRBD2. The length of the CDR3 is 20 residues. V was clipped by 0 bases and J by 0 bases; unmatched bases: 15. CDR1 SGDLS and CDR2 YYNGEE come from the germline V gene.

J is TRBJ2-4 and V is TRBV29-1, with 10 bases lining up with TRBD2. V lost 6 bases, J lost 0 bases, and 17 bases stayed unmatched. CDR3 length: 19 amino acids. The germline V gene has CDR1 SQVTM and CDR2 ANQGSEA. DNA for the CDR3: TGCAGCGTCCCGGCGACACGAGCGGGAGGGCCAGTAGCCAAAAACATTCAGTACTTC. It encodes CSVPATRAGGPVAKNIQYF. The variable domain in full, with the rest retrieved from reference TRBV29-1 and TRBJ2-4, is SAVISQKPSRDICQRGTSLTIQCQVDSQVTMMFWYRQQPGQSLTLIATANQGSEATYESGFVIDKFPISRPNLTFSTLTVSNMSPEDSSIYLCSVPATRAGGPVAKNIQYFGAGTRLSVL.

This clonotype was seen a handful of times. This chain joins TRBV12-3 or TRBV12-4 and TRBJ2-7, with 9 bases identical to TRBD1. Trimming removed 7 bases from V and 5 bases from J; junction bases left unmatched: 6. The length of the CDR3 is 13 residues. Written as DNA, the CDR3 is TGTGCCAGCAATGGACAGGGGATAAACGAGCAGTACTTC. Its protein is CASNGQGINEQYF.